This is a list of T cell receptor beta chains from one sample in a study of cytomegalovirus exposure and HLA in healthy donors. Only in-frame clones appear in the TCRdb table, and some are missing; sequencing was by immunoSEQ multiplex PCR. The sample holds 200,000 to 250,000 clones; less than 85% are singletons and the top ten take roughly 0.6%. The sequenced material came from PBMCs. The receptors stem from a man younger than 35 in good health and CMV-seronegative. Each CDR3 is given without its conserved first and last residue. A D gene is named only where the DNA matches it firmly. Only part of the rows carry a size: once, few, many, or a class if the clone is expanded.

d_call | clone_size | j_call | v_call | cdr3_aa
NA | NA | TRBJ1-2 | TRBV15 | ATSRDPRNYGYT
NA | NA | TRBJ1-4 | TRBV19 | ASSIGGVPEKLF
TRBD2 | NA | TRBJ2-1 | TRBV7-9 | SSSSRWREGNNEQF
TRBD2 | few | TRBJ2-1 | TRBV27 | ASRKTSGTPVYNEQF
TRBD2 | NA | TRBJ2-3 | TRBV30 | AWTRTSVRDTQY
NA | NA | TRBJ1-2 | TRBV5-1 | ASSSGGSAGDGYT
NA | few | TRBJ1-1 | TRBV7-8 | ASSLEQTNTEAF
TRBD1 | once | TRBJ1-1 | TRBV10-1 | ASSQGQGNTEAF
NA | NA | TRBJ2-7 | TRBV7-3 | ASSRDGGYEQY
NA | NA | TRBJ2-5 | TRBV23-1 | ASSQSGGQMQETQY
NA | NA | TRBJ2-7 | TRBV5-6 | ASSSGRADEQY
NA | NA | TRBJ2-1 | TRBV6-5 | ASSYTPGNEQF
NA | NA | TRBJ2-1 | TRBV18 | ASSPLRMGRELYNEQF
NA | few | TRBJ2-3 | TRBV30 | AWTEGERTDTQY
TRBD1 | NA | TRBJ2-3 | TRBV28 | ASSSWTGSTDTQY
TRBD2 | NA | TRBJ2-5 | TRBV30 | AWTPGLAVETQY